This TCR beta chain is drawn from a study of cytomegalovirus exposure and HLA in healthy donors. The PCR ran on 60 Vbeta and 13 Jbeta primers. The method was immunoSEQ multiplex PCR; TCRdb's version includes in-frame clones alone and lacks a portion of them. Among some 150,000 clones, about three fifths were seen once, and the ten largest hold about 3%. This CDR3 has 17 residues. Germline V lookup: CDR1 SNHLY, CDR2 FYNNEI. Trimming cost V 4 bases and J 1 base; bases outside gene matches: 9. In its sample, this clone was seen a few times. The sequence came from a woman aged 25 to 45 in good health and CMV-seropositive. J is TRBJ1-5 and V is TRBV2; TRBD1 matches 8 bases. The source material was PBMCs. The CDR3 spells CASSVRTGSVSNQPQHF. CDR3 coding DNA: TGTGCCAGCAGTGTCCGGACAGGGAGCGTCAGCAATCAGCCCCAGCATTTT.